A selection of T cell receptor beta chains follows, all from one sample in a study of OX40 agonist ivuxolimab in advanced cancers. Libraries were prepared by immunoSEQ multiplex PCR; TCRdb keeps only in-frame clonotypes and omits some of them. The sample holds 69,000 or so clones, 75% to 90% seen once. The sequences come from CD4+ or CD8+ T cells sorted from blood, collected in a trial of the OX40 agonist ivuxolimab. These receptors came from an adult with an advanced solid tumor such as melanoma, head and neck, liver or kidney cancer. CDR3s include the opening cysteine and the closing phenylalanine or tryptophan. A D gene is named only where the DNA matches it firmly. The size of a clone is reported for some rows only, either as once, few or many, or as a class for expanded clones.

J: TRBJ1-4; size: .; V: TRBV4-3; D: TRBD1; length: 17; CDR3: CASSQLTGEYTNEKLFF; DNA: TGCGCCAGCAGCCAGTTGACAGGGGAGTATACTAATGAAAAACTGTTTTTT
J: TRBJ2-7; size: .; V: TRBV5-8; D: TRBD2; length: 14; CDR3: CASTLRTSANEQYF; DNA: TGTGCCAGCACCCTGCGGACTAGCGCGAACGAGCAGTACTTC
J: TRBJ2-1; size: .; V: TRBV4-1; D: .; length: 16; CDR3: CASSQEVGGAYNEQFF; DNA: TGCGCCAGCAGCCAAGAGGTAGGGGGGGCCTACAATGAGCAGTTCTTC
J: TRBJ2-1; size: .; V: TRBV19; D: TRBD2; length: 15; CDR3: CASNWGGGRGNEQFF; DNA: TGTGCCAGTAACTGGGGCGGGGGAAGGGGCAATGAGCAGTTCTTC
J: TRBJ2-1; size: .; V: TRBV28; D: .; length: 13; CDR3: CASSLRSYNEQFF; DNA: TGTGCCAGCAGTTTGCGCTCCTACAATGAGCAGTTCTTC
J: TRBJ2-1; size: .; V: TRBV6-4; D: TRBD2; length: 15; CDR3: CASSDSSGAYNEQFF; DNA: TGTGCCAGCAGTGACTCTAGCGGGGCCTACAATGAGCAGTTCTTC
J: TRBJ1-1; size: .; V: TRBV6-5; D: .; length: 14; CDR3: CASSFGPLNTEAFF; DNA: TGTGCCAGCAGTTTTGGTCCGTTGAACACTGAAGCTTTCTTT
J: TRBJ2-7; size: .; V: TRBV9; D: .; length: 15; CDR3: CASTAGGGESYEQYF; DNA: TGTGCCAGCACAGCAGGGGGGGGCGAGTCCTACGAGCAGTACTTC
J: TRBJ1-4; size: .; V: TRBV28; D: .; length: 15; CDR3: CASSLRTGLNEKLFF; DNA: TGTGCCAGCAGTCTACGGACGGGACTTAATGAAAAACTGTTTTTT
J: TRBJ2-5; size: few; V: TRBV7-9; D: TRBD1; length: 15; CDR3: CASSVRTGGEETQYF; DNA: TGTGCCAGCAGCGTACGGACAGGGGGCGAAGAGACCCAGTACTTC
J: TRBJ1-1; size: .; V: TRBV5-6; D: .; length: 12; CDR3: CASSFQGGRAFF; DNA: TGTGCCAGCAGCTTTCAGGGAGGGCGAGCTTTCTTT
J: TRBJ2-2; size: .; V: TRBV19; D: TRBD1; length: 17; CDR3: CASTSLGTADYTGELFF; DNA: TGTGCCAGTACCTCACTCGGGACAGCGGATTACACCGGGGAGCTGTTTTTT
J: TRBJ2-2; size: few; V: TRBV6-5; D: .; length: 12; CDR3: CASSMGTGELFF; DNA: TGTGCCAGCAGTATGGGGACCGGGGAGCTGTTTTTT
J: TRBJ1-2; size: .; V: TRBV27; D: TRBD1; length: 13; CDR3: CASSLDRGNGYTF; DNA: TGTGCCAGCAGTTTAGACAGGGGGAATGGCTACACCTTC
J: TRBJ2-5; size: once; V: TRBV10-2; D: .; length: 14; CDR3: CASSDAAGGETQYF; DNA: TGCGCCAGCAGTGACGCCGCAGGGGGGGAGACCCAGTACTTC
J: TRBJ2-7; size: .; V: TRBV4-1; D: .; length: 14; CDR3: CASSPKTGTYEQYF; DNA: TGCGCCAGCAGCCCTAAGACGGGAACCTACGAGCAGTACTTC
J: TRBJ1-1; size: .; V: TRBV13; D: .; length: 14; CDR3: CASNFPPPGTEAFF; DNA: TGTGCCAGCAACTTCCCGCCCCCGGGGACTGAAGCTTTCTTT
J: TRBJ2-1; size: once; V: TRBV5-1; D: TRBD2; length: 17; CDR3: CASSEGPGLAGYNEQFF; DNA: TGCGCCAGCAGCGAGGGACCGGGACTAGCGGGATACAATGAGCAGTTCTTC
J: TRBJ2-1; size: .; V: TRBV28; D: TRBD2; length: 15; CDR3: CASTFFAGGGNEQFF; DNA: TGTGCCAGCACGTTTTTCGCGGGAGGTGGGAATGAGCAGTTCTTC